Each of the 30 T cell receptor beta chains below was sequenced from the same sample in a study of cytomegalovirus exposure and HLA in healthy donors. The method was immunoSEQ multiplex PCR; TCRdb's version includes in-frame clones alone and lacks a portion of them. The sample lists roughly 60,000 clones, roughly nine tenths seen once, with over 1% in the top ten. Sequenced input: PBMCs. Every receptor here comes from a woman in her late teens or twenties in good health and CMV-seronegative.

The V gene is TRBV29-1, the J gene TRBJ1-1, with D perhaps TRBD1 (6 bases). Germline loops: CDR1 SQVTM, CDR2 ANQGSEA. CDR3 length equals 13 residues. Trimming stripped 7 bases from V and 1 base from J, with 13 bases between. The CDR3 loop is CSATQGPNTEAFF. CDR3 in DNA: TGCAGCGCTACACAGGGACCGAACACTGAAGCTTTCTTT.

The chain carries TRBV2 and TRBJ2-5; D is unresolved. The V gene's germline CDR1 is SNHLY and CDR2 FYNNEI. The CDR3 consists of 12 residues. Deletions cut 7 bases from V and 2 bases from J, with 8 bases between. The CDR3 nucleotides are TGTGCCAGCATTAAACAGCAAGAGACCCAGTACTTC. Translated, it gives CASIKQQETQYF.

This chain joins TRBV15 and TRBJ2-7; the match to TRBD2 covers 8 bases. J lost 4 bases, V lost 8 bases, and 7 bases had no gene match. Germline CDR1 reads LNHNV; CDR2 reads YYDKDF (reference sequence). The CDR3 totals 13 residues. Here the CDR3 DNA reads TGTGCCACCTCTGCGGGACTAGGGTACGAGCAGTACTTC. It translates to CATSAGLGYEQYF.

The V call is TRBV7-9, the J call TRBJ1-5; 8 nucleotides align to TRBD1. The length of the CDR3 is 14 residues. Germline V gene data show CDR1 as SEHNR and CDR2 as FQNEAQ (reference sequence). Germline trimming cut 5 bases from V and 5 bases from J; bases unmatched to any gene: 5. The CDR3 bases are TGTGCCAGCAGCCCAGGGGGCGGTCATCAGCCCCAGCATTTT. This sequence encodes CASSPGGGHQPQHF.

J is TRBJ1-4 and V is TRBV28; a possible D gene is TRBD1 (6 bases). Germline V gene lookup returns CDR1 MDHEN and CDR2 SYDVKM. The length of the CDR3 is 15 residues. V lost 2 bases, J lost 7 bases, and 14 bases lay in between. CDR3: CASSLPGGAVEKLFF. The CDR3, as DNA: TGTGCCAGCAGTTTACCTGGGGGCGCGGTTGAAAAACTGTTTTTT. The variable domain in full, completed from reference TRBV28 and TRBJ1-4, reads DVKVTQSSRYLVKRTGEKVFLECVQDMDHENMFWYRQDPGLGLRLIYFSYDVKMKEKGDIPEGYSVSREKKERFSLILESASTNQTSMYLCASSLPGGAVEKLFFGSGTQLSVL.

The CDR3 reads CASSPPLDRGWWYYEQYF. The CDR3 nucleotides read TGTGCCAGCAGTCCTCCTCTTGACAGGGGATGGTGGTACTACGAGCAGTACTTC. This sequence joins TRBV2 and TRBJ2-7; 8 positions match TRBD1. J was trimmed by 3 bases and V by 5 bases; bases with no gene match: 18. Per germline, CDR1 SNHLY and CDR2 FYNNEI. There are 18 residues in the CDR3.

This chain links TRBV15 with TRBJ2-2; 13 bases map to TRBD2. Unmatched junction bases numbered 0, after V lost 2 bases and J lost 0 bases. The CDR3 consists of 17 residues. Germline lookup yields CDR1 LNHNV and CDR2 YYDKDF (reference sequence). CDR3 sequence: CATSRTSGGANTGELFF. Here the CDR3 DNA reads TGTGCCACCAGCAGAACTAGCGGGGGGGCGAACACCGGGGAGCTGTTTTTT.

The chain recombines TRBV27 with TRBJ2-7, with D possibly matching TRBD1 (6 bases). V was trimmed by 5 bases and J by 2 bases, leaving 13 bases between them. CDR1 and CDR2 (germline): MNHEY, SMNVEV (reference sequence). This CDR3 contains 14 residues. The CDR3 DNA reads TGTGCCAGCAGTCCTCCAGGGGCCCCCTACGAGCAGTACTTC. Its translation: CASSPPGAPYEQYF.

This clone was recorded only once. CDR3 sequence reads: CASSWGGTGELFF. Here the CDR3 DNA reads TGTGCCAGCAGTTGGGGGGGAACCGGGGAGCTGTTTTTT. The rearrangement uses TRBV5-4 and TRBJ2-2, with 7 bases aligning to TRBD2. The junction had 3 bases not matched to a gene; V was cut back by 5 bases and J by 5 bases. The CDR3 is 13 residues long. Germline V gene sequence: CDR1 SGHNT, CDR2 YYREEE (reference sequence).

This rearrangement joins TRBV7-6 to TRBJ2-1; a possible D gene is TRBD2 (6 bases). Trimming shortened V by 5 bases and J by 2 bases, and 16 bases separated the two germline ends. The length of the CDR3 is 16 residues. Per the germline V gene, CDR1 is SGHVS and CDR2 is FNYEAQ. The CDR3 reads CASSPPPGETYNEQFF. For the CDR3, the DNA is TGTGCCAGCAGCCCCCCCCCGGGAGAAACCTACAATGAGCAGTTCTTC. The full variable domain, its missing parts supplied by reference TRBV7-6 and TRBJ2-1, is GAGVSQSPRYKVTKRGQDVALRCDPISGHVSLYWYRQALGQGPEFLTYFNYEAQQDKSGLPNDRFSAERPEGSISTLTIQRTEQRDSAMYRCASSPPPGETYNEQFFGPGTRLTVL.

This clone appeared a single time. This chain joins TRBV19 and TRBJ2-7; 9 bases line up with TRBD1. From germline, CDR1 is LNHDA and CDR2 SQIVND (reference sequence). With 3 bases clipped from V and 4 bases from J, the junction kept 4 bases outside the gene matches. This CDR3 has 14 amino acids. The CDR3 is CASSMRDRAYEQYF. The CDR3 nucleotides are TGTGCCAGTAGTATGCGGGACAGGGCTTACGAGCAGTACTTC.

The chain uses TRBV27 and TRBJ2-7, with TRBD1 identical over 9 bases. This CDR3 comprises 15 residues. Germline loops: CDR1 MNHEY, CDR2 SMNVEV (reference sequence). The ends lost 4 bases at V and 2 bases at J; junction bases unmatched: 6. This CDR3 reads CASSSTGTGTYEQYF. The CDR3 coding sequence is TGTGCCAGCAGTTCGACCGGGACAGGGACCTACGAGCAGTACTTC.

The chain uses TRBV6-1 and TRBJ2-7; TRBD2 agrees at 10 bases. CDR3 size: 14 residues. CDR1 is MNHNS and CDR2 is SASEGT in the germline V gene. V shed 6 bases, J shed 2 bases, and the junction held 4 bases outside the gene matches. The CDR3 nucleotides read TGTGCCAGCAGCCGGACTAGCGGTCCCTACGAGCAGTACTTC. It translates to CASSRTSGPYEQYF.

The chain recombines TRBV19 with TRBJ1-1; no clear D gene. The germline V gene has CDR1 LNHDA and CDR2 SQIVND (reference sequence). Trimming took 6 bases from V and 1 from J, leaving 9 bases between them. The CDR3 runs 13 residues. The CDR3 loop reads CASSWRENTEAFF. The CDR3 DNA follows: TGTGCCAGTAGCTGGAGGGAGAACACTGAAGCTTTCTTT.

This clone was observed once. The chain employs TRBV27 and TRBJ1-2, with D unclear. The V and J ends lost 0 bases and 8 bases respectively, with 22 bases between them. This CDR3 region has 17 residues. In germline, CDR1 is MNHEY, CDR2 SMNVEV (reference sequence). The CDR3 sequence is CASSLSNRRTPIGGYTF. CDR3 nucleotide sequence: TGTGCCAGCAGTTTATCGAACCGTCGTACCCCCATCGGGGGCTACACCTTC.

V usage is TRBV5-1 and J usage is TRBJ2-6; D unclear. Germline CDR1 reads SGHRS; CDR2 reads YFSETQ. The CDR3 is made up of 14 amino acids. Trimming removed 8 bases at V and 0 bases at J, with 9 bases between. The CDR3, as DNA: TGCGCCAGTGCACAGTACTCTGGGGCCAACGTCCTGACTTTC. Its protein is CASAQYSGANVLTF.

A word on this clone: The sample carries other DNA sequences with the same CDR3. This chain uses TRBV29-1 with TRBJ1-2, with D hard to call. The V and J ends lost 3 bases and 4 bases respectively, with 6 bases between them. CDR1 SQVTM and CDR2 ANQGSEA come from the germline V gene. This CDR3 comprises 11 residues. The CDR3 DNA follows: TGCAGCGTTGAGTACAGCTATGGCTACACCTTC. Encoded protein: CSVEYSYGYTF.

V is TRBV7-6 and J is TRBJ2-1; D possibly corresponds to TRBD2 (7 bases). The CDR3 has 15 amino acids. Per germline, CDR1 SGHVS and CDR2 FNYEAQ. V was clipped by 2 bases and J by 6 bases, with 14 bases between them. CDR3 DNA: TGTGCCAGCAGCTTAATAGGGGGGGAAGGCAATGAGCAGTTCTTC. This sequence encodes CASSLIGGEGNEQFF.

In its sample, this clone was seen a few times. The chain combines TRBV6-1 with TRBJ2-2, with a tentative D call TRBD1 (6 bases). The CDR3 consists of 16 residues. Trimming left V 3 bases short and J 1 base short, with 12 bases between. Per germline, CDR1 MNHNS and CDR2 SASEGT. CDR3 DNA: TGTGCCAGCAGTGATTTAGGCAGGGGGAACACCGGGGAGCTGTTTTTT. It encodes CASSDLGRGNTGELFF.

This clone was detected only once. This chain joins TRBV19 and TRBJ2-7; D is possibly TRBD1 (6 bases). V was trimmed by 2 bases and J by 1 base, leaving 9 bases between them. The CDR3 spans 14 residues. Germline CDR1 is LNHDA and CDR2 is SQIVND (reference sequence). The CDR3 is CASSIMGASYEQYF. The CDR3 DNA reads TGTGCCAGTAGTATAATGGGGGCGTCCTACGAGCAGTACTTC.

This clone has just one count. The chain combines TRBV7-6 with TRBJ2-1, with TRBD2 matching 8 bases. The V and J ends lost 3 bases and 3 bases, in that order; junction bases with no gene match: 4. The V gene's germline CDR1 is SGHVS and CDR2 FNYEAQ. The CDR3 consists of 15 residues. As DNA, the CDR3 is TGTGCCAGCAGCTTTGGGGCGGGAGGCTACAATGAGCAGTTCTTC. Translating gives CASSFGAGGYNEQFF.

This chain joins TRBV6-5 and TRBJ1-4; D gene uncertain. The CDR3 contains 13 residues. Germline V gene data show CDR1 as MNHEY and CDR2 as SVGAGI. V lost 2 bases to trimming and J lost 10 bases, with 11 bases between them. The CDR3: CASSYPEGGKLFF. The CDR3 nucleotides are TGTGCCAGCAGTTACCCCGAGGGTGGAAAACTGTTTTTT.

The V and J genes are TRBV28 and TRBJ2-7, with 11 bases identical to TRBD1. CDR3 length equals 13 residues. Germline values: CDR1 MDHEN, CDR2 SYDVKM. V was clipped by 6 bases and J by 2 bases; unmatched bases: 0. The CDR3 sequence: CASRGQGAYEQYF. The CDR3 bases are TGTGCCAGCAGGGGACAGGGGGCCTACGAGCAGTACTTC.

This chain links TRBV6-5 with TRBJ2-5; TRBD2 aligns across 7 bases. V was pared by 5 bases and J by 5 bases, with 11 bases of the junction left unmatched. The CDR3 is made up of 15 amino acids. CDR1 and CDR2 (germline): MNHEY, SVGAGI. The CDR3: CASSAGLLGGETQYF. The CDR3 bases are TGTGCCAGCAGTGCGGGACTCCTCGGGGGGGAGACCCAGTACTTC.

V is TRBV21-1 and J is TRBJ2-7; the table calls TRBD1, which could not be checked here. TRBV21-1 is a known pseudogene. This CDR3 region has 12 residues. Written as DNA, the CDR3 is TGTGCCAGCAGCCAACAGACCTACGAGCAGTACTTC. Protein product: CASSQQTYEQYF.

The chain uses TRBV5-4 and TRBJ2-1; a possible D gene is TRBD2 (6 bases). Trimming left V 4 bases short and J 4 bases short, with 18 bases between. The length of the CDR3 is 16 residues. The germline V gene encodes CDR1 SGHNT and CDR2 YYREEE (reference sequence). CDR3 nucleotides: TGTGCCAGCAGCCCTGATAGGCGGGGTTATTACAATGAGCAGTTCTTC. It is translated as CASSPDRRGYYNEQFF.

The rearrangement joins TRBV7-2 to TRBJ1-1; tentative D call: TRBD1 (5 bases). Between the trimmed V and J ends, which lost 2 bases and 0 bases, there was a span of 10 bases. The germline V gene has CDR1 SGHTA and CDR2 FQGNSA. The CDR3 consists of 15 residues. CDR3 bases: TGTGCCAGCAGCTTATACGGACACTTGAACACTGAAGCTTTCTTT. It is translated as CASSLYGHLNTEAFF. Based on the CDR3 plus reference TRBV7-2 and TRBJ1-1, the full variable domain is GAGVSQSPSNKVTEKGKDVELRCDPISGHTALYWYRQSLGQGLEFLIYFQGNSAPDKSGLPSDRFSAERTGGSVSTLTIQRTQQEDSAVYLCASSLYGHLNTEAFFGQGTRLTVV.

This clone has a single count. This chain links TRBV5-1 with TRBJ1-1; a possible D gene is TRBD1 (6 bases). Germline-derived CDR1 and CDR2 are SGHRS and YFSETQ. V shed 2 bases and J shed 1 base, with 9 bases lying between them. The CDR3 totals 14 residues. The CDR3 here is CASSFRQENTEAFF. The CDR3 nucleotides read TGCGCCAGCAGCTTCCGACAGGAGAACACTGAAGCTTTCTTT.

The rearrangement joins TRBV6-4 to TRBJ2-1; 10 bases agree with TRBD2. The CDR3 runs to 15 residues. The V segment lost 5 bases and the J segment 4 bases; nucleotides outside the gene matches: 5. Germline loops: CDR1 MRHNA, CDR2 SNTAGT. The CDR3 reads CASSSAGGSYNEQFF. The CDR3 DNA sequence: TGTGCCAGCAGTTCAGCGGGGGGGAGTTACAATGAGCAGTTCTTC.

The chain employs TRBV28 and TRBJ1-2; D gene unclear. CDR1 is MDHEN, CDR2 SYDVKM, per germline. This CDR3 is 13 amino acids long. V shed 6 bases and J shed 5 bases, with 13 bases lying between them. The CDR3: CASRARVVYGYTF. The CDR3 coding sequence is TGTGCCAGCAGGGCGAGGGTAGTTTATGGCTACACCTTC.